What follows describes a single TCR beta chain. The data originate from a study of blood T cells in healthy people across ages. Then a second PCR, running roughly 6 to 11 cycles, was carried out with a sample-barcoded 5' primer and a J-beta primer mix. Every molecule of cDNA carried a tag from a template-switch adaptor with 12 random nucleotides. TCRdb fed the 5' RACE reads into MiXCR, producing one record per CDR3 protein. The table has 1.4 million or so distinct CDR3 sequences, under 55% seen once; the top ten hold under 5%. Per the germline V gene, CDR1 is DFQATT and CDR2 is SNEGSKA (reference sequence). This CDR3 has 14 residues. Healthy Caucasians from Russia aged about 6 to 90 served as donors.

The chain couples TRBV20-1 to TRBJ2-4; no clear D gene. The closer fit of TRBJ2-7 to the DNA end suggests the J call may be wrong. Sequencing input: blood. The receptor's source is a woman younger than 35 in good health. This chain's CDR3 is CSAQATDVWYEQYF. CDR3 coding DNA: TGCAGTGCTCAGGCGACTGATGTCTGGTACGAGCAGTACTTC.